These T cell receptor beta chains were read from a single sample in a study of pediatric ulcerative colitis. Assay used: immunoSEQ multiplex PCR; TCRdb lists only in-frame clones, some missing. The sample contains more than 9,000 clones, roughly four fifths of which appear only once. The sequenced material came from gut tissue. These receptors were collected from a girl between 5 and 17 years old who was a control in a study of pediatric ulcerative colitis. Each CDR3 is given with its conserved first and last residue. A D gene is named only where the DNA matches it firmly. The size entry is marked missing in some rows and otherwise reads once, few, many or a size class.

V gene: TRBV19
clone size: .
J gene: TRBJ2-2
D gene: .
CDR3 protein: CASKKGNTGELFF
CDR3 DNA: TGTGCCAGTAAGAAGGGAAATACCGGGGAGCTGTTTTTT

V gene: TRBV20-1
clone size: .
J gene: TRBJ2-1
D gene: TRBD2
CDR3 protein: CSRTGRFEQFF
CDR3 DNA: TGCAGTAGGACCGGGAGGTTTGAGCAGTTCTTC

V gene: TRBV5-4
clone size: .
J gene: TRBJ2-1
D gene: TRBD2
CDR3 protein: CASSSGTSGSWNEQFF
CDR3 DNA: TGTGCCAGCAGCTCCGGGACTAGCGGGAGTTGGAATGAGCAGTTCTTC

V gene: TRBV5-4
clone size: .
J gene: TRBJ1-5
D gene: .
CDR3 protein: CASSVGPSSNQPQHF
CDR3 DNA: TGTGCCAGCAGCGTGGGACCGAGTAGCAATCAGCCCCAGCATTTT

V gene: TRBV30
clone size: .
J gene: TRBJ2-7
D gene: TRBD2
CDR3 protein: CAWSVRGTSVPYEQYF
CDR3 DNA: TGTGCCTGGAGTGTACGTGGGACTAGCGTCCCCTACGAGCAGTACTTC

V gene: TRBV27
clone size: .
J gene: TRBJ2-1
D gene: TRBD1
CDR3 protein: CASSSIQGRNEQFF
CDR3 DNA: TGTGCCAGCAGTTCAATACAGGGGCGGAATGAGCAGTTCTTC

V gene: TRBV27
clone size: .
J gene: TRBJ1-2
D gene: .
CDR3 protein: CASSPLPINYGYTF
CDR3 DNA: TGTGCCAGCAGTCCTCTACCAATTAACTATGGCTACACCTTC

V gene: TRBV29-1
clone size: .
J gene: TRBJ2-2
D gene: TRBD2
CDR3 protein: CSVGVSSGSGTGELFF
CDR3 DNA: TGCAGCGTTGGGGTTTCGAGCGGGAGTGGAACCGGGGAGCTGTTTTTT

V gene: TRBV9
clone size: .
J gene: TRBJ2-3
D gene: .
CDR3 protein: CASSPTQGIGTDTQYF
CDR3 DNA: TGTGCCAGCAGCCCTACCCAGGGGATTGGCACAGATACGCAGTATTTT

V gene: TRBV7-9
clone size: .
J gene: TRBJ2-1
D gene: .
CDR3 protein: CASSGSVSSYNEQFF
CDR3 DNA: TGTGCCAGCAGCGGTAGCGTGAGCTCCTACAATGAGCAGTTCTTC

V gene: TRBV4-2
clone size: .
J gene: TRBJ2-1
D gene: TRBD2
CDR3 protein: CASSLTSGRALGEQFF
CDR3 DNA: TGTGCCAGCAGCCTTACTAGCGGGAGGGCCCTCGGAGAGCAGTTCTTC

V gene: TRBV7-2
clone size: .
J gene: TRBJ2-1
D gene: .
CDR3 protein: CATESQSPGGYNNEQFF
CDR3 DNA: TGTGCCACCGAGAGCCAGTCGCCCGGGGGCTACAACAATGAGCAGTTCTTC

V gene: TRBV6-1
clone size: .
J gene: TRBJ1-3
D gene: .
CDR3 protein: CASSVTDDSGNTIYF
CDR3 DNA: TGTGCCAGCAGTGTAACGGATGACTCTGGAAACACCATATATTTT

V gene: TRBV6-1
clone size: .
J gene: TRBJ1-1
D gene: .
CDR3 protein: CASRWGNTEAFF
CDR3 DNA: TGTGCCAGCAGGTGGGGGAACACTGAAGCTTTCTTT

V gene: TRBV25-1
clone size: .
J gene: TRBJ2-5
D gene: .
CDR3 protein: CASSEYRGGQETQYF
CDR3 DNA: TGTGCCAGCAGTGAATATAGGGGGGGCCAAGAGACCCAGTACTTC

V gene: TRBV5-1
clone size: .
J gene: TRBJ2-7
D gene: .
CDR3 protein: CASSLGDSRSYEQYF
CDR3 DNA: TGCGCCAGCAGCTTGGGGGACTCCCGCTCCTACGAGCAGTACTTC

V gene: TRBV6-5
clone size: .
J gene: TRBJ1-1
D gene: .
CDR3 protein: CASSYQGRSEAFF
CDR3 DNA: TGTGCCAGCAGTTACCAGGGCAGGTCTGAAGCTTTCTTT

V gene: TRBV28
clone size: .
J gene: TRBJ1-5
D gene: .
CDR3 protein: CASSFGGALNQPQHF
CDR3 DNA: TGTGCCAGCAGTTTTGGTGGGGCCCTGAATCAGCCCCAGCATTTT

V gene: TRBV4-2
clone size: .
J gene: TRBJ2-2
D gene: .
CDR3 protein: CASSQEGDTGELFF
CDR3 DNA: TGTGCCAGCAGCCAAGAGGGGGACACCGGGGAGCTGTTTTTT

V gene: TRBV27
clone size: .
J gene: TRBJ2-1
D gene: .
CDR3 protein: CASSFLLGEQFF
CDR3 DNA: TGTGCCAGCAGTTTTTTGTTAGGTGAGCAGTTCTTC

V gene: TRBV19
clone size: .
J gene: TRBJ2-1
D gene: TRBD2
CDR3 protein: CASSIKGSGSLHEQFF
CDR3 DNA: TGTGCCAGTAGTATAAAAGGTAGCGGGAGTCTACATGAGCAGTTCTTC

V gene: TRBV7-2
clone size: .
J gene: TRBJ2-7
D gene: .
CDR3 protein: CASSLGTHAEQYF
CDR3 DNA: TGTGCCAGCAGCCTCGGGACGCATGCCGAGCAGTACTTC

V gene: TRBV4-1
clone size: .
J gene: TRBJ2-7
D gene: .
CDR3 protein: CASSQGPSYEQYF
CDR3 DNA: TGCGCCAGCAGCCAAGGCCCCTCCTACGAGCAGTACTTC

V gene: TRBV28
clone size: .
J gene: TRBJ1-2
D gene: .
CDR3 protein: CASTNNYGYTF
CDR3 DNA: TGTGCCAGTACAAATAACTATGGCTACACCTTC

V gene: TRBV5-6
clone size: .
J gene: TRBJ2-5
D gene: TRBD1
CDR3 protein: CASSLARDSETQYF
CDR3 DNA: TGTGCCAGCAGCTTGGCCCGGGACAGCGAGACCCAGTACTTC

V gene: TRBV27
clone size: .
J gene: TRBJ2-7
D gene: .
CDR3 protein: CATRGRISYEQYF
CDR3 DNA: TGTGCCACTCGGGGACGGATCTCCTACGAGCAGTACTTC

V gene: TRBV15
clone size: .
J gene: TRBJ2-5
D gene: .
CDR3 protein: CATSRVPGDQETQYF
CDR3 DNA: TGTGCCACCAGCAGAGTCCCCGGGGACCAAGAGACCCAGTACTTC

V gene: TRBV6-1
clone size: .
J gene: TRBJ2-7
D gene: TRBD1
CDR3 protein: CASSEYRGLGEQYF
CDR3 DNA: TGTGCCAGCAGTGAATACAGGGGGCTCGGCGAGCAGTACTTC

V gene: TRBV6-5
clone size: few
J gene: TRBJ2-2
D gene: .
CDR3 protein: CASSYSGQNTGELFF
CDR3 DNA: TGTGCCAGCAGTTACTCGGGACAAAACACCGGGGAGCTGTTTTTT

V gene: TRBV9
clone size: .
J gene: TRBJ2-1
D gene: TRBD2
CDR3 protein: CASSVDIAGGDEQFF
CDR3 DNA: TGTGCCAGCAGCGTAGACATAGCGGGAGGCGATGAGCAGTTCTTC

V gene: TRBV19
clone size: few
J gene: TRBJ1-5
D gene: .
CDR3 protein: CASSVLSGTGNQPQHF
CDR3 DNA: TGTGCCAGTAGTGTTTTGTCAGGCACGGGGAATCAGCCCCAGCATTTT

V gene: TRBV18
clone size: .
J gene: TRBJ2-1
D gene: TRBD2
CDR3 protein: CASSPRGREDEQFF
CDR3 DNA: TGTGCCAGCTCACCCCGGGGGAGGGAGGATGAGCAGTTCTTC

V gene: TRBV28
clone size: .
J gene: TRBJ1-5
D gene: .
CDR3 protein: CASSDSFYSNQPQHF
CDR3 DNA: TGTGCCAGCAGTGATTCTTTTTATAGCAATCAACCCCAGCATTTT

V gene: TRBV1
clone size: .
J gene: TRBJ2-5
D gene: .
CDR3 protein: CTSSRREGLQETQYF
CDR3 DNA: TGCACCAGCAGCCGGCGGGAGGGCCTTCAAGAGACCCAGTACTTC

V gene: TRBV6-6
clone size: .
J gene: TRBJ1-5
D gene: .
CDR3 protein: CASSYGGAENQPQHF
CDR3 DNA: TGTGCCAGCAGTTACGGAGGGGCAGAGAATCAGCCCCAGCATTTT

V gene: TRBV28
clone size: .
J gene: TRBJ1-5
D gene: .
CDR3 protein: CASSFLQGGNQPQHF
CDR3 DNA: TGTGCCAGCAGTTTCCTACAGGGTGGGAATCAGCCCCAGCATTTT

V gene: TRBV4-1
clone size: .
J gene: TRBJ2-1
D gene: .
CDR3 protein: CASSQGGTSYNEQFF
CDR3 DNA: TGCGCCAGCAGCCAAGGGGGGACCTCCTACAATGAGCAGTTCTTC

V gene: TRBV9
clone size: .
J gene: TRBJ2-7
D gene: .
CDR3 protein: CASSVEGGSSYEQYF
CDR3 DNA: TGTGCCAGCAGCGTAGAAGGGGGAAGCTCCTACGAGCAGTACTTC

V gene: TRBV5-1
clone size: .
J gene: TRBJ1-5
D gene: .
CDR3 protein: CASIERDQPQHF
CDR3 DNA: TGCGCCAGCATCGAGAGGGATCAGCCCCAGCATTTT

V gene: TRBV12-5
clone size: .
J gene: TRBJ2-2
D gene: .
CDR3 protein: CASENSNTGELFF
CDR3 DNA: TGTGCTAGTGAGAACAGTAACACCGGGGAGCTGTTTTTT

V gene: TRBV2
clone size: .
J gene: TRBJ1-5
D gene: TRBD1
CDR3 protein: CASSAASGTADQPQHF
CDR3 DNA: TGTGCCAGCAGTGCTGCATCCGGGACAGCTGATCAGCCCCAGCATTTT

V gene: TRBV5-1
clone size: .
J gene: TRBJ1-4
D gene: TRBD1
CDR3 protein: CASSPYRGDEKLFF
CDR3 DNA: TGCGCCAGCAGCCCGTACAGGGGGGATGAAAAACTGTTTTTT

V gene: TRBV14
clone size: .
J gene: TRBJ2-7
D gene: TRBD2
CDR3 protein: CASSQGGGSEQYF
CDR3 DNA: TGTGCCAGCAGCCAAGGGGGGGGAAGCGAGCAGTACTTC

V gene: TRBV15
clone size: .
J gene: TRBJ2-7
D gene: .
CDR3 protein: CATSGPGPGGEQYF
CDR3 DNA: TGTGCCACCAGCGGCCCGGGACCGGGTGGCGAACAGTACTTC

V gene: TRBV5-4
clone size: .
J gene: TRBJ2-4
D gene: .
CDR3 protein: CASSLDSAKNIQYF
CDR3 DNA: TGTGCCAGCAGCTTGGACTCAGCCAAAAACATTCAGTACTTC